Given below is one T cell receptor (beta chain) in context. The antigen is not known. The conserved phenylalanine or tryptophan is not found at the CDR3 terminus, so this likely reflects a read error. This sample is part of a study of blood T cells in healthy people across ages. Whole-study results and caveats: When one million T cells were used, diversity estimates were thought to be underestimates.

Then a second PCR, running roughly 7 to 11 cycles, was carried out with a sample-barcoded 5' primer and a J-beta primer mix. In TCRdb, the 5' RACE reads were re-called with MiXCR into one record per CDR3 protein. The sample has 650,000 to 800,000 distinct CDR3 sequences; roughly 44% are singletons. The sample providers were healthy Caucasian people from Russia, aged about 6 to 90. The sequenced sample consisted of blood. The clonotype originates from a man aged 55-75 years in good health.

CDR3 nucleotides: TGTGCCACCAGTGATTCGGGGGTACCAGATACGCAGTATTTA. It is translated as CATSDSGVPDTQYL. The V gene is TRBV24-1, the J gene TRBJ2-3; maybe TRBD2 (6 bases). CDR3 size: 14 residues. V lost 2 bases and J 4 bases, leaving 9 bases between the germline ends. In germline, CDR1 is KGHDR, CDR2 SFDVKD.